This T cell receptor beta chain stems from a study of a mutant IDH1 vaccine in newly diagnosed glioma. The wider study: Therapy received beforehand was radiotherapy, temozolomide, or both, with most patients given both. Findings of the study overall: Variations in leading peripheral T cell clonotypes appeared to have no connection with pseudoprogression.

Stated time point: week 35, safety follow-up. The investigators gave 300 ug of mutant IDH1 20-mer peptide in each vaccine dose, together with topical imiquimod. Weeks 1, 3, 5, 7, 11, 15, 19 and 23 were when patients received their eight vaccinations. Of note for this clone: Its antigen is not known.

Trimming shortened V by 3 bases and J by 4 bases, and 6 bases separated the two germline ends. The CDR3 runs 11 residues. The germline V gene encodes CDR1 SQVTM and CDR2 ANQGSEA. Sequenced by immunoSEQ multiplex PCR; TCRdb stores in-frame clones only, minus some. Of roughly 50,000 clones listed, roughly 80% are singletons. The chain combines TRBV29-1 with TRBJ1-2, with no clear D. Material: PBMCs, obtained from a glioma patient whose treatment included an IDH1 peptide vaccine. This receptor was taken from a man aged 35-49 years with glioma. CDR3 region: CSVDRRYGYTF. As DNA, the CDR3 is TGCAGCGTTGATAGGCGCTATGGCTACACCTTC.